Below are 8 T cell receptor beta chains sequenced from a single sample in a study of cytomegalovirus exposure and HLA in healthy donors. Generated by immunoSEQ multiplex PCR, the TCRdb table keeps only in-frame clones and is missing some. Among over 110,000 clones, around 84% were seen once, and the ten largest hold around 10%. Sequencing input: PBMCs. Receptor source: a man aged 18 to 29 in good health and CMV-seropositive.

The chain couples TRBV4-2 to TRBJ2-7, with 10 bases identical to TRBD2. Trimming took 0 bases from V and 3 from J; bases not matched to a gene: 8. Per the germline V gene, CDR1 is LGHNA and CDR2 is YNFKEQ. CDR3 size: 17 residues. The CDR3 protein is CASSQDLAGVEDYEQYF. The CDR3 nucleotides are TGTGCCAGCAGCCAAGATCTAGCGGGAGTTGAGGACTACGAGCAGTACTTC.

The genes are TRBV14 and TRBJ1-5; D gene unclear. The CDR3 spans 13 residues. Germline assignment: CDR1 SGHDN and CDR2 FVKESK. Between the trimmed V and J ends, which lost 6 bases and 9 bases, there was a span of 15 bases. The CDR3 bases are TGTGCCAGCAGTAAATCTCGTTCGGGGCCCCAGCATTTT. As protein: CASSKSRSGPQHF.

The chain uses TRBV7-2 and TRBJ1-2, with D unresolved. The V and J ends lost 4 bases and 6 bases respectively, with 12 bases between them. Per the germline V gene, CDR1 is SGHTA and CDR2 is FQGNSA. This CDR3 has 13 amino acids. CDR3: CASSSGREDGYTF. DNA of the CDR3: TGTGCCAGCAGCTCCGGCCGAGAGGATGGCTACACCTTC.

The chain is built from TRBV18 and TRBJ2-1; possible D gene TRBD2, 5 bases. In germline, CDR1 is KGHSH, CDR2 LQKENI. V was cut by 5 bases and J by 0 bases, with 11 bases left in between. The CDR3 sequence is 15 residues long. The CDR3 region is CASSKLASSYNEQFF. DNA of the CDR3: TGTGCCAGCTCAAAATTAGCGAGCTCCTACAATGAGCAGTTCTTC.

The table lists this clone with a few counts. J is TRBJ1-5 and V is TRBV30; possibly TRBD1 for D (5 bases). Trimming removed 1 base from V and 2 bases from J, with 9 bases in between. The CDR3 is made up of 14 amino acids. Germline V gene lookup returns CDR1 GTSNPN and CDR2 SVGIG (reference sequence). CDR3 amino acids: CAWSGGARNQPQHF. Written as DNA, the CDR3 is TGTGCCTGGAGTGGCGGGGCTCGCAATCAGCCCCAGCATTTT.

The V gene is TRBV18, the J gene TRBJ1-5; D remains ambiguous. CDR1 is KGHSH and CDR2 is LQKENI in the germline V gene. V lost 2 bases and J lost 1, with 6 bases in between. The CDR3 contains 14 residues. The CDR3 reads CASSPKESNQPQHF. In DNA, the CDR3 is TGTGCCAGCTCACCAAAGGAGAGCAATCAGCCCCAGCATTTT.

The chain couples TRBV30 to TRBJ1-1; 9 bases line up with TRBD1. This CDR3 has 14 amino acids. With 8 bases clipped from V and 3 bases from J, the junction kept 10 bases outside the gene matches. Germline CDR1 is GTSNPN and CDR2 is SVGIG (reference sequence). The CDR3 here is CAGSTGGMDTEAFF. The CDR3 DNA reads TGTGCCGGAAGCACAGGGGGCATGGACACTGAAGCTTTCTTT.

The CDR3 protein is CASSLVLGTAYEQYF. DNA for the CDR3: TGCGCCAGCAGCTTGGTTCTCGGGACAGCCTACGAGCAGTACTTC. The rearrangement links TRBV5-1 to TRBJ2-7, with TRBD1 identical over 7 bases. Germline lookup yields CDR1 SGHRS and CDR2 YFSETQ. V dropped 0 bases and J dropped 2; count of bases not matched to a gene: 5. CDR3 size: 15 residues. The full variable domain, in which reference TRBV5-1 and TRBJ2-7 provide the parts outside the CDR3, is KAGVTQTPRYLIKTRGQQVTLSCSPISGHRSVSWYQQTPGQGLQFLFEYFSETQRNKGNFPGRFSGRQFSNSRSEMNVSTLELGDSALYLCASSLVLGTAYEQYFGPGTRLTVT.